This T cell receptor (beta chain) comes out of a study of blood T cell repertoires in COVID-19. Only in-frame clones appear in the TCRdb table, and some are missing; sequencing was by immunoSEQ multiplex PCR. The data contain around 250,000 clones, approximately 78% of them singletons. The CDR3 has 13 amino acids. Germline V gives CDR1 MNHEY, CDR2 SVGAGI. Trimming cost V 7 bases and J 3 bases, with 12 bases left between them. This chain links TRBV6-5 with TRBJ1-1; D not resolved. The sample consisted of peripheral blood. The clonotype originates from a woman aged 18-35 years with acute or convalescent COVID-19. CDR3 nucleotide sequence: TGTGCCAGCAAGAAACAAGGAGACACTGAAGCTTTCTTT. Residues: CASKKQGDTEAFF.